The 13 T cell receptor beta chains given below trace back to one sample, sequenced in a study of T cells in Graves' hyperthyroidism and ophthalmopathy. Amplification of TCR beta CDR3 regions was performed using RNA transcripts as template. HTBI primers were used for first-round RT-PCR of the TCR CDR3. TCRdb re-derived calls from the multiplex PCR reads in MiXCR, one entry per CDR3 protein. The repertoire holds about 700,000 distinct CDR3 sequences, about 45% seen once, with 7% to 7.5% in the top ten. The sequencing sample was made of peripheral blood or thyroid tissue (not recorded which). These receptors were collected from an adult man with Graves' disease, either hyperthyroidism or ophthalmopathy (not recorded which).

At least ten counts were recorded for this clonotype. The chain is built from TRBV29-1 and TRBJ2-7; D is unresolved. V was cut by 4 bases and J by 3 bases, with 13 bases left in between. CDR3 length: 13 residues. Germline CDR1 reads SQVTM; CDR2 reads ANQGSEA. The CDR3 DNA follows: TGCAGCGTTGCGCGGAAAGTCAACTACGAGCAGTACTTC. Protein: CSVARKVNYEQYF.

This chain joins TRBV5-1 and TRBJ2-7, with 8 bases fitting TRBD1. Germline lookup yields CDR1 SGHRS and CDR2 YFSETQ. V trimming: 4 bases; J trimming: 3 bases; junction bases outside the gene matches: 9. This CDR3 spans 15 amino acids. The CDR3 is CASSRTGSDLYEQYF. DNA for the CDR3: TGCGCCAGCAGCAGGACAGGGTCGGACCTCTACGAGCAGTACTTC.

This clonotype was counted only a few times. The V call is TRBV20-1, the J call TRBJ1-2; TRBD1 matches 10 bases. V shed 6 bases and J 7 bases; nucleotides not matched to a gene: 5. Germline V lookup: CDR1 DFQATT, CDR2 SNEGSKA (reference sequence). The length of the CDR3 is 12 residues. The CDR3 loop reads CSARTGGGGYTF. The CDR3 DNA sequence: TGCAGTGCCCGGACAGGGGGGGGTGGCTACACCTTC.

This clonotype was recorded a few times. V gene TRBV7-2 combines with J gene TRBJ1-1; D possibly corresponds to TRBD1 (5 bases). The CDR3 has 15 amino acids. The V gene lost 1 base and the J gene lost 0 bases, with 9 bases spanning the gap. Looked up from germline, CDR1 is SGHTA and CDR2 is FQGNSA. The DNA for the CDR3 is TGTGCCAGCAGCTTAGACAGGCGAATGAACACTGAAGCTTTCTTT. Residues: CASSLDRRMNTEAFF.

A note on this clonotype: This could be a read error, since a much larger clone is one nucleotide away. J is TRBJ1-3 and V is TRBV13; D unclear. The CDR3 spans 12 residues. The germline gives CDR1 PRHDT, CDR2 FYEKMQ (reference sequence). V gave up 5 bases and J gave up 4 bases, with 6 bases separating them. DNA for the CDR3: TGTGCCAGCAGCCAACGAGGAAACACCATATATTTT. Translated: CASSQRGNTIYF.

This clonotype was observed at least ten times. The CDR3 nucleotides read TGTGCCACCAGTGATTCCGGGGACAGGGAGGGGAAACTGTTTTTT. It encodes CATSDSGDREGKLFF. The chain links TRBV24-1 to TRBJ1-4; TRBD1 matches at 9 bases. Trimming removed 2 bases from V and 11 bases from J; junction bases left unmatched: 8. CDR3 size: 15 residues. The germline CDR1 and CDR2 sequences are KGHDR and SFDVKD.

This chain links TRBV5-8 with TRBJ1-2, with 8 bases lining up with TRBD1. This CDR3 is 15 amino acids long. CDR1 is SGHTS and CDR2 is YDEGEE in the germline V gene. V dropped 4 bases and J dropped 2; count of bases not matched to a gene: 7. CDR3 DNA sequence: TGTGCCAGCAGCCCACTGGGACAGGTGAACTATGGCTACACCTTC. This encodes CASSPLGQVNYGYTF.

This clonotype was observed a handful of times. The chain combines TRBV7-2 with TRBJ1-2; D unclear. Germline CDR1 and CDR2: SGHTA and FQGNSA. The V gene lost 1 base and the J gene lost 4 bases, with 16 bases spanning the gap. This CDR3 is built from 16 residues. The CDR3 here is CASSLGNVRYIYGYTF. CDR3 DNA: TGTGCCAGCAGCTTAGGCAATGTTCGGTATATCTATGGCTACACCTTC.

This clonotype was counted a few times. The chain recombines TRBV6-5 with TRBJ1-5; a weak D match, TRBD1 (5 bases). Trimming stripped 4 bases from V and 0 bases from J, with 10 bases between. The CDR3 is 15 residues long. From germline, CDR1 is MNHEY and CDR2 SVGAGI. Here the CDR3 reads CASSSAGNSNQPQHF. The CDR3 DNA is TGTGCCAGCAGTTCAGCAGGGAATAGCAATCAGCCCCAGCATTTT.

This chain connects TRBV25-1 to TRBJ1-5, with D maybe TRBD1 (5 bases). The CDR3 is made up of 15 amino acids. V gave up 6 bases and J gave up 9 bases, with 21 bases separating them. Germline V gene data show CDR1 as MGHDK and CDR2 as SYGVNS. The CDR3 DNA is TGTGCCAGCAGCGACCAGGGAGCTGCGTTTACGCCCCAGCATTTT. Amino acids: CASSDQGAAFTPQHF.

This clonotype was recorded at least ten times. J is TRBJ2-7 and V is TRBV5-8; tentatively, D is TRBD1 (5 bases). The V gene lost 0 bases and the J gene lost 5 bases, with 12 bases spanning the gap. CDR1 and CDR2 from the germline V gene are SGHTS and YDEGEE. The CDR3 consists of 14 residues. CDR3 protein: CASSLDVRVNEQYF. The DNA of the CDR3 is TGTGCCAGCAGCTTGGATGTCAGGGTCAACGAGCAGTACTTC. The entire variable domain, with the rest obtained from reference TRBV5-8 and TRBJ2-7, is as follows: EAGVTQSPTHLIKTRGQQATLRCSPISGHTSVYWYQQALGLGLQFLLWYDEGEERNRGNFPPRFSGRQFPNYSSELNVNALELEDSALYLCASSLDVRVNEQYFGPGTRLTVT.

Details on this clonotype: The CDR3 end shows no conserved phenylalanine or tryptophan, and so a read error is likely. The genes are TRBV11-2 and TRBJ1-6; D is ambiguous. Germline-derived CDR1 and CDR2 are SGHAT and FQNNGV. The CDR3 has 17 amino acids. V was shortened by 5 bases and J by 4 bases, with 18 bases between the two germline ends. The CDR3 spells CASSQDRGGPYNSPLHS. DNA for the CDR3: TGTGCCAGCAGCCAAGATCGTGGAGGCCCATATAATTCACCCCTCCACTCT.

V gene TRBV2 combines with J gene TRBJ1-1; D may be TRBD1 (5 bases). The CDR3 is made up of 14 amino acids. Germline V gene lookup returns CDR1 SNHLY and CDR2 FYNNEI. Trimming shortened V by 6 bases and J by 6 bases, and 17 bases separated the two germline ends. CDR3 in amino acids: CASSAEQGRAEAFF. The CDR3 DNA follows: TGTGCCAGCAGCGCTGAGCAGGGCAGGGCTGAAGCTTTCTTT. Looking up the rest from reference TRBV2 and TRBJ1-1 gives the full variable domain: EPEVTQTPSHQVTQMGQEVILRCVPISNHLYFYWYRQILGQKVEFLVSFYNNEISEKSEIFDDQFSVERPDGSNFTLKIRSTKLEDSAMYFCASSAEQGRAEAFFGQGTRLTVV.